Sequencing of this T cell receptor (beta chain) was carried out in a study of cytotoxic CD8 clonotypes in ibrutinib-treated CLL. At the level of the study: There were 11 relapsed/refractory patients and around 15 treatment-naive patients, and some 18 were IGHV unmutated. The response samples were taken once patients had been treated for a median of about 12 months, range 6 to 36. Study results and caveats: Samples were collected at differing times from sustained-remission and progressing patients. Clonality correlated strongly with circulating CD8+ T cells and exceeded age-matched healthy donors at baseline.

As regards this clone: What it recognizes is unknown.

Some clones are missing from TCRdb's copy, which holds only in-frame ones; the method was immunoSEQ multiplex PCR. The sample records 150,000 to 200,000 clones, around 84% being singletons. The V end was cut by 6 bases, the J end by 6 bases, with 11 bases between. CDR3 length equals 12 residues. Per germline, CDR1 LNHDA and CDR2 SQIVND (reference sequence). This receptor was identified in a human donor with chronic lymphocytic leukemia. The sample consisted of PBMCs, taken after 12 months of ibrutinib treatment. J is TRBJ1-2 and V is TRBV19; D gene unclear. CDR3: CASRLLDDGYTF. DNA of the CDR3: TGTGCCAGTAGATTGCTGGATGATGGCTACACCTTC.